One and the same sample provided the 4 T cell receptor beta chains below, sequenced in a study of T cells after somatic rescue of genetic block. TCRdb's table, derived via immunoSEQ multiplex PCR, lists solely in-frame clones and lacks some. Here the sample spans some 7,000 clones, about 80% being singletons. The specimen was peripheral blood mononuclear cells (PBMCs). The receptors derive from a boy between 10 and 17 years old.

The chain has TRBV19 and TRBJ2-4; 7 nucleotides agree with TRBD1. This CDR3 spans 18 amino acids. The V and J ends lost 7 bases and 0 bases, in that order; junction bases with no gene match: 15. Germline loops: CDR1 LNHDA, CDR2 SQIVND (reference sequence). The CDR3 DNA sequence: TGTGCCAGTACCAAGACAGGGCCCTCCCTTCTAGCCAAAAACATTCAGTACTTC. Translation: CASTKTGPSLLAKNIQYF.

The chain couples TRBV5-4 to TRBJ2-1; no clear D. CDR3 length: 15 amino acids. The germline gives CDR1 SGHNT, CDR2 YYREEE (reference sequence). V was shortened by 4 bases and J by 1 base, with 12 bases between the two germline ends. The CDR3 here is CASSPDANSYNEQFF. In DNA, the CDR3 is TGTGCCAGCAGCCCGGATGCGAATTCCTACAATGAGCAGTTCTTC.

This clone occurred a few times. V is TRBV18 and J is TRBJ1-6; TRBD1 matches 7 bases. The germline CDR1 and CDR2 sequences are KGHSH and LQKENI. CDR3 length: 13 residues. V gave up 4 bases and J gave up 9 bases; unmatched junction bases: 3. The CDR3 loop reads CASSQGASSPLHF. The CDR3 DNA follows: TGTGCCAGCTCACAGGGGGCCTCTTCACCCCTCCACTTT.

The chain employs TRBV11-3 and TRBJ2-7; 14 bases line up with TRBD2. The CDR3 contains 14 residues. Germline CDR1 and CDR2: SGHNT and YENEEA. V lost 5 bases to trimming and J lost 5 bases; unmatched junction nucleotides: 2. The CDR3 region is CASSTGLAGDEQYF. As DNA, the CDR3 is TGTGCCAGCAGCACGGGACTAGCGGGAGACGAGCAGTACTTC.